One sample yielded the 23 T cell receptor beta chains listed below, sequenced in a study of blood T cell repertoires in COVID-19 (dated by TCRdb to 2019 to 2021). Library method: the immunoSEQ multiplex PCR assay. TCRdb re-hosts the immuneACCESS table, in-frame sequences only. Its copies lack some clones; in the studies checked, an unresolved V gene accounts for under half of them, and the cause for the rest is not known. The sample table contains approximately 160,000 clones; only one count was recorded for approximately 85% of them. The ten largest clones take up more than 7.5% of the sample. Sequencing used peripheral blood. These receptors all come from a man aged 35-49 years who had recovered from COVID-19.

The chain employs TRBV10-3 and TRBJ2-2, with TRBD2 identical over 7 bases. V was pared by 8 bases and J by 1 base, with 7 bases of the junction left unmatched. CDR1 ENHRY and CDR2 SYGVKD come from the germline V gene. The CDR3 covers 15 residues. The CDR3 region is CAIRGEGRNTGELFF. The CDR3 region has the DNA TGTGCCATCCGGGGGGAGGGACGGAACACCGGGGAGCTGTTTTTT.

This clone occurred once. The rearrangement joins TRBV7-2 to TRBJ2-7; perhaps TRBD2 as D (6 bases). The CDR3 runs to 15 residues. V dropped 1 base and J dropped 1 base, with 11 bases sitting between them. Germline values: CDR1 SGHTA, CDR2 FQGNSA. CDR3 coding DNA: TGTGCCAGCAGCTTAGGACTAGAGCGGTCCTACGAGCAGTACTTC. This codes for CASSLGLERSYEQYF. Based on the CDR3 plus reference TRBV7-2 and TRBJ2-7, the full variable domain is GAGVSQSPSNKVTEKGKDVELRCDPISGHTALYWYRQSLGQGLEFLIYFQGNSAPDKSGLPSDRFSAERTGGSVSTLTIQRTQQEDSAVYLCASSLGLERSYEQYFGPGTRLTVT.

J is TRBJ1-1 and V is TRBV3-1 (or the pseudogene TRBV3-2); 9 bases agree with TRBD1. The J segment lost 2 bases and the V segment lost 3 bases, leaving 4 bases of the junction unmatched. In germline, CDR1 is LGHDT, CDR2 YNNKEL (reference sequence). The CDR3 runs 15 residues. The CDR3 spells CASSHRQGGNTEAFF. In nucleotides, the CDR3 is TGTGCCAGCAGCCATCGACAGGGGGGAAACACTGAAGCTTTCTTT.

V usage is TRBV19 and J usage is TRBJ1-5; tentatively, D is TRBD1 (5 bases). V was cut by 4 bases and J by 8 bases, with 9 bases left in between. This CDR3 contains 12 residues. CDR1 and CDR2 from the germline V gene are LNHDA and SQIVND (reference sequence). As DNA, the CDR3 is TGTGCCAGTAGTACCGGGGGTGAGCCCCAGCATTTT. The encoded protein is CASSTGGEPQHF.

This clone was counted a few times. This chain connects TRBV5-4 to TRBJ2-7; the match to TRBD1 covers 9 bases. The V gene end was trimmed by 4 bases and the J gene end by 4 bases; junction bases not matched to a gene: 6. The CDR3 has 14 residues. The germline gives CDR1 SGHNT, CDR2 YYREEE (reference sequence). CDR3 loop: CASSPDRGRYEQYF. The CDR3 nucleotides read TGTGCCAGCAGCCCTGACAGGGGGAGATACGAGCAGTACTTC.

This clone has just one count. V and J are TRBV6-5 and TRBJ1-1; 8 bases line up with TRBD1. V was pared by 6 bases and J by 4 bases, with 4 bases of the junction left unmatched. This CDR3 region has 13 residues. Looked up from germline, CDR1 is MNHEY and CDR2 is SVGAGI. The CDR3, as DNA: TGTGCCAGCAGGCAACAGGGGGGCACTGAAGCTTTCTTT. Amino acid sequence: CASRQQGGTEAFF.

The chain is built from TRBV9 and TRBJ2-5; a possible D gene is TRBD1 (8 bases). Trimming shortened V by 0 bases and J by 10 bases, and 13 bases separated the two germline ends. This CDR3 region has 13 residues. Germline CDR1 and CDR2: SGDLS and YYNGEE. This CDR3 is CASSVETGGDQYF. The CDR3, as DNA: TGTGCCAGCAGCGTAGAAACAGGGGGGGACCAGTACTTC.

The V gene is TRBV15, the J gene TRBJ1-1, with TRBD1 matching over 8 bases. This CDR3 region has 14 residues. Germline lookup yields CDR1 LNHNV and CDR2 YYDKDF (reference sequence). Trimming removed 0 bases from V and 8 bases from J; junction bases left unmatched: 5. This CDR3 reads CATSRERDRQEAFF. The CDR3 nucleotides read TGTGCCACCAGCAGAGAGCGGGACAGGCAAGAAGCTTTCTTT. The variable domain in full, completed from reference TRBV15 and TRBJ1-1, reads DAMVIQNPRYQVTQFGKPVTLSCSQTLNHNVMYWYQQKSSQAPKLLFHYYDKDFNNEADTPDNFQSRRPNTSFCFLDIRSPGLGDTAMYLCATSRERDRQEAFFGQGTRLTVV.

The chain joins TRBV10-3 to TRBJ2-2; D gene uncertain. The V end lost 11 bases, the J end lost 3 bases, and 16 bases lay between the germline ends. The CDR3 runs 14 residues. Germline V gene data show CDR1 as ENHRY and CDR2 as SYGVKD. The CDR3 sequence is CAHRMERDTGELFF. DNA for the CDR3: TGTGCCCATCGGATGGAGCGAGACACCGGGGAGCTGTTTTTT.

This sequence joins TRBV30 and TRBJ2-1, with 13 bases matching TRBD2. The CDR3 is 16 residues long. Germline loops: CDR1 GTSNPN, CDR2 SVGIG (reference sequence). J lost 1 base, V lost 2 bases, and 2 bases had no gene match. CDR3 loop: CAWSWTSGSSYNEQFF. Written as DNA, the CDR3 is TGTGCCTGGAGTTGGACTAGCGGGAGTTCCTACAATGAGCAGTTCTTC.

The chain couples TRBV6-1 to TRBJ2-2; a weak D match, TRBD1 (5 bases). V gave up 1 base and J gave up 0 bases, with 9 bases separating them. The V gene's germline CDR1 is MNHNS and CDR2 SASEGT. There are 16 residues in the CDR3. CDR3 in DNA: TGTGCCAGCAGTGAAGAAGTCAGGGCGAACACCGGGGAGCTGTTTTTT. As protein: CASSEEVRANTGELFF.

The V call is TRBV10-3, the J call TRBJ2-7, with D possibly TRBD1 on 5 matching bases. With 0 bases removed from V and 5 bases from J, the gap between germline ends came to 11 bases. CDR1 ENHRY and CDR2 SYGVKD come from the germline V gene. The CDR3 length is 14 residues. The chain's CDR3 is CAISESGPPNEQYF. In DNA, the CDR3 is TGTGCCATCAGTGAGTCGGGGCCTCCCAACGAGCAGTACTTC.

The chain recombines TRBV11-3 with TRBJ2-7; the D is unclear. The CDR3 contains 12 residues. Germline values: CDR1 SGHNT, CDR2 YENEEA. Trimming removed 2 bases from V and 4 bases from J, with 6 bases in between. The CDR3 spells CASSLTVYEQYF. The CDR3 DNA reads as TGTGCCAGCAGCTTAACTGTATACGAGCAGTACTTC. The whole variable domain, remainder taken from reference TRBV11-3 and TRBJ2-7, is EAGVVQSPRYKIIEKKQPVAFWCNPISGHNTLYWYLQNLGQGPELLIRYENEEAVDDSQLPKDRFSAERLKGVDSTLKIQPAELGDSAVYLCASSLTVYEQYFGPGTRLTVT.

J is TRBJ2-1 and V is TRBV6-5; a possible D gene is TRBD2 (6 bases). This CDR3 region has 14 residues. The germline V and J ends were trimmed by 2 bases and 4 bases, with 9 bases remaining between them. Germline V gene sequence: CDR1 MNHEY, CDR2 SVGAGI. The DNA of the CDR3 is TGTGCCAGCAGTTACGGGACTTCGTACAATGAGCAGTTCTTC. It is translated as CASSYGTSYNEQFF.

The chain combines TRBV4-3 with TRBJ1-2; D is unresolved. This CDR3 has 14 amino acids. Germline-derived CDR1 and CDR2 are LGHNA and YSLEER. Trimming cost V 0 bases and J 4 bases, with 9 bases left between them. CDR3 sequence: CASSQEGGIYGYTF. The CDR3 region has the DNA TGCGCCAGCAGCCAAGAAGGCGGAATCTATGGCTACACCTTC.

This clone was detected only once. The gene calls are TRBV6-5 and TRBJ2-5; 9 bases fit TRBD2. This CDR3 region has 16 residues. Trimming at V came to 0 bases and at J to 5 bases, leaving 7 bases not matched to a gene. The germline CDR1 and CDR2 sequences are MNHEY and SVGAGI. This chain's CDR3 is CASSYSWRGGGETQYF. CDR3 sequence (DNA): TGTGCCAGCAGTTACTCATGGCGGGGGGGAGGGGAGACCCAGTACTTC.

V and J are TRBV29-1 and TRBJ2-1; TRBD2 matches 8 bases. With 5 bases clipped from V and 3 bases from J, the junction kept 9 bases outside the gene matches. CDR3 length equals 15 residues. Germline CDR1 is SQVTM and CDR2 is ANQGSEA. CDR3 coding DNA: TGCAGCGTTACCCGGACTAGCCAGGGCTACAATGAGCAGTTCTTC. It encodes CSVTRTSQGYNEQFF.

The chain carries TRBV27 and TRBJ2-1; D call uncertain. V shed 2 bases and J shed 8 bases, with 10 bases lying between them. The germline V gene has CDR1 MNHEY and CDR2 SMNVEV (reference sequence). The CDR3 spans 13 residues. The CDR3 protein is CASSLALGDEQFF. The CDR3 DNA reads TGTGCCAGCAGTTTAGCGTTAGGAGATGAGCAGTTCTTC.

The table lists this clone with a few counts. The chain is built from TRBV7-9 and TRBJ2-1, with D perhaps TRBD2 (6 bases). Trimming cost V 5 bases and J 2 bases, with 10 bases left between them. CDR1 and CDR2 (germline): SEHNR, FQNEAQ (reference sequence). The CDR3 has 14 residues. The CDR3 reads CASSRLGAYNEQFF. CDR3 DNA sequence: TGTGCCAGCAGCCGACTAGGGGCCTACAATGAGCAGTTCTTC.

This clone was counted a few times. The genes are TRBV2 and TRBJ1-6; 8 nucleotides match TRBD1. CDR3 length: 15 amino acids. V was pared by 6 bases and J by 4 bases, with 5 bases of the junction left unmatched. Germline CDR1 reads SNHLY; CDR2 reads FYNNEI. The CDR3: CASRPRGRYNSPLHF. The CDR3 DNA reads TGTGCCAGCAGACCCAGGGGGCGGTATAATTCACCCCTCCACTTT.

V gene TRBV6-6 combines with J gene TRBJ1-2, with TRBD1 identical over 9 bases. Per germline, CDR1 MNHNY and CDR2 SVGAGI (reference sequence). The junction had 1 base not matched to a gene; V was cut back by 2 bases and J by 6 bases. The CDR3 length is 13 residues. DNA of the CDR3: TGTGCCAGCAGTTACGGGACAGGGAATGGCTACACCTTC. The encoded protein is CASSYGTGNGYTF.

Turning to this clone: This specimen includes other DNA sequences encoding the same CDR3. The V call is TRBV7-2, the J call TRBJ2-5; 11 positions agree with TRBD2. V was clipped by 5 bases and J by 2 bases; unmatched bases: 7. CDR1 is SGHTA and CDR2 is FQGNSA in the germline V gene. The CDR3 extends over 16 amino acids. The CDR3, as DNA: TGTGCCAGCAGCCTCGGTCTAGCGGGGGGTCAAGAGACCCAGTACTTC. Translation: CASSLGLAGGQETQYF. Complete variable domain (other parts from reference TRBV7-2 and TRBJ2-5): GAGVSQSPSNKVTEKGKDVELRCDPISGHTALYWYRQSLGQGLEFLIYFQGNSAPDKSGLPSDRFSAERTGGSVSTLTIQRTQQEDSAVYLCASSLGLAGGQETQYFGPGTRLLVL.

V usage is TRBV11-2 and J usage is TRBJ1-2; D uncertain. The CDR3 totals 14 residues. Trimming stripped 1 base from V and 4 bases from J, with 10 bases between. Germline V lookup: CDR1 SGHAT, CDR2 FQNNGV. The CDR3 DNA reads as TGTGCCAGCAGCTTAGCGGTTCGGGGCTATGGCTACACCTTC. Residues: CASSLAVRGYGYTF.